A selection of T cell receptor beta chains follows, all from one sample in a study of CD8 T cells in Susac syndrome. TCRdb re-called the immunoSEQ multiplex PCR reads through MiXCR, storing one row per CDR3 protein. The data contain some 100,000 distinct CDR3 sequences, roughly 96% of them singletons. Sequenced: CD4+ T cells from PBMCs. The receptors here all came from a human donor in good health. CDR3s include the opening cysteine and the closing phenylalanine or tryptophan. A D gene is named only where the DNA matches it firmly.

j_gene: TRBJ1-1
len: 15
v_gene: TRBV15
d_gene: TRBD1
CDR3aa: CATSRDRGLGTEAFF

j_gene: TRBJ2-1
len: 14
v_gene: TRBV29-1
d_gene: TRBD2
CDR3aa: CSVKRGGRGDEQFF

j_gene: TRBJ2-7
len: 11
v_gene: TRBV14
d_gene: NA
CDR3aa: CASSQGSKQYF

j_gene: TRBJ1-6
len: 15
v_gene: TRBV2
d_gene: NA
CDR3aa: CASQASGVSNSPLHF

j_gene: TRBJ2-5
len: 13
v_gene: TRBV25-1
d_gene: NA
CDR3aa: CASSAGLQETQYF

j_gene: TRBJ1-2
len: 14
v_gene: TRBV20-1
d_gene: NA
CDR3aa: CSARVPGGAYGYTF

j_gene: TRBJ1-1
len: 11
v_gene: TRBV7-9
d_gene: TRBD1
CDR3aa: CASSGTGRAFF

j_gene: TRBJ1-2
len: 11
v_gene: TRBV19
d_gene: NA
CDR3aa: CATSDFYGYTF

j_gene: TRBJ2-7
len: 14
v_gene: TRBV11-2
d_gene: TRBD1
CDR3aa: CASSPPGTGKEQYF

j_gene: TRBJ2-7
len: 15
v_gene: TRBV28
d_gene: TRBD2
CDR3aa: CASSAGGNLSYEQYF

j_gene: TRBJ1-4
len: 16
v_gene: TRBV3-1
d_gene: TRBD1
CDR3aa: CASSSGTGGSPEKLFF

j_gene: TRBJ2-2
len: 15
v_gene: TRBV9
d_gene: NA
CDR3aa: CASSVWGTNTGELFF

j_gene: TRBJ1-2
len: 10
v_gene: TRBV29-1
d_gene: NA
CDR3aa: CSVGTYGYTF

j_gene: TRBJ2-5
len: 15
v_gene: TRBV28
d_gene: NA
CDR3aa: CASSPPGTRAATQYF

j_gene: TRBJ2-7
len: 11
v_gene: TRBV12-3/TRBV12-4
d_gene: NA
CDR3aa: CASSSGYEQYF

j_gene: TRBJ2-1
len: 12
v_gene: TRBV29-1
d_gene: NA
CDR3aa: CSVEAPGDEQFF

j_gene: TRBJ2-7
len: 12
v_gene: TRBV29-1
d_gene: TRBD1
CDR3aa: CSVAGTGYEQYF

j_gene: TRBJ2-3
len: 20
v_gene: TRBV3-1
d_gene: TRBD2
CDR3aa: CASSQDSSGGVLRPSDTQYF

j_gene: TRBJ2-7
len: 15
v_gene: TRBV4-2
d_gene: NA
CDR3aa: CASSQEGASVNEQYF

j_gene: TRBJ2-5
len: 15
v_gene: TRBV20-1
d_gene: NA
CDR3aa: CSARAFGGREETQYF

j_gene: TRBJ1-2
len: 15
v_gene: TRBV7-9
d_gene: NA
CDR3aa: CASSLMGGRPDGYTF

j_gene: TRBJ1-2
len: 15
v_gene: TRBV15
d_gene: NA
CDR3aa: CATSRDSQGSYGYTF

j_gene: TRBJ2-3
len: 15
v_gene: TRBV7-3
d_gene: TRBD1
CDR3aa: CASSSRQGGADTQYF

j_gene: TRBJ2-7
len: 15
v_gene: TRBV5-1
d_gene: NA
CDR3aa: CASSLAFGTGTPEYF

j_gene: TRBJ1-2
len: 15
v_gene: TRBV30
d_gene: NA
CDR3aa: CAWTDARPANYGYTF

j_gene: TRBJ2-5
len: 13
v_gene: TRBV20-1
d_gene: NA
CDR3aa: CSARDGGQETQYF

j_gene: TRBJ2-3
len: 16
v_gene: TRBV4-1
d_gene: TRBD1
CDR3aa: CASSPLGQGAADTQYF

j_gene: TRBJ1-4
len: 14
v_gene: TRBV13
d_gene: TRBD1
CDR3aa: CASSLGQVIEKLFF

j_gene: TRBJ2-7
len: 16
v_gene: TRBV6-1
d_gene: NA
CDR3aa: CASRVFRAGSSYEQYF

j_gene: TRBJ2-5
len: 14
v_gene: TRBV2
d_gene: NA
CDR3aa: CASSENRWSETQYF

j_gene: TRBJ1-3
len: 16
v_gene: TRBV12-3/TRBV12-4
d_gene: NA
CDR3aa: CASSPNRHSSGNTIYF

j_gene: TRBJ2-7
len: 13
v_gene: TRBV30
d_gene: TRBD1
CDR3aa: CAWDVQGTNEQYF

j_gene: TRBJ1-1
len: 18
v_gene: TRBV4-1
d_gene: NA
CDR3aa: CASSQDRMGTGENTEAFF

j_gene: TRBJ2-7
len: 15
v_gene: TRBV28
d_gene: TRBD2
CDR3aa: CASSKRLGTSYEQYF

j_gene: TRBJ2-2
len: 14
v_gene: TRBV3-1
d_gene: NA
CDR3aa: CASSGEVGTGELFF

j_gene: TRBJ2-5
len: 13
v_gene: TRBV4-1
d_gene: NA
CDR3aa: CASSQDPPETQYF

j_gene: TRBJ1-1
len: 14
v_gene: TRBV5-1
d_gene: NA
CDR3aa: CASSLTWINTEAFF

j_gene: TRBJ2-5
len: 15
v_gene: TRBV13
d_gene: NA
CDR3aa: CASSAKTGVGETQYF

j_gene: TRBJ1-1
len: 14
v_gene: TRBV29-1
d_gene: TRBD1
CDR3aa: CSVETRTGALEAFF

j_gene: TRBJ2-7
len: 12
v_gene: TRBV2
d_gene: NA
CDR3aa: CASRESSYEQYF

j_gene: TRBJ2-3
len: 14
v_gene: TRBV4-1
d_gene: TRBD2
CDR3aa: CASRRLAGPDTQYF

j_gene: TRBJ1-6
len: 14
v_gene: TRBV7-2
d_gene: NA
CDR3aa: CASSFMGGNSPLHF

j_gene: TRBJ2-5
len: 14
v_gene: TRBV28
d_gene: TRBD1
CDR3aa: CASRGTGPQETQYF

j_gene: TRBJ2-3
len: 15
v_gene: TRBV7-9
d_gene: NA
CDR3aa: CASSFVLRGTDTQYF

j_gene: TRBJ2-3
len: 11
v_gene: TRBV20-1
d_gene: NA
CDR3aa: CSAIFPDTQYF

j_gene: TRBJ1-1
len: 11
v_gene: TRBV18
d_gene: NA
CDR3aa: CASSADVGAFF

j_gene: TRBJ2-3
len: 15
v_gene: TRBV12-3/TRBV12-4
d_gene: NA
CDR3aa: CASSQPRGTTDTQYF

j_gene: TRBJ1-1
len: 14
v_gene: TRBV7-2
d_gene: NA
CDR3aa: CASSSKTGGTEVFF

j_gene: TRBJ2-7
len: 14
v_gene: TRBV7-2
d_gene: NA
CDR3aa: CASSPGPGWHEQYF

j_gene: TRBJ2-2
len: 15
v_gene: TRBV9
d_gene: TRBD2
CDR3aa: CASSVVGGGTGELFF

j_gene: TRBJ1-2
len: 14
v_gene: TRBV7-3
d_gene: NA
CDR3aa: CASSLVPGPYGYTF

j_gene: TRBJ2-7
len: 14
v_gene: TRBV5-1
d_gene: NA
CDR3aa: CASMSPGTTYEQYF

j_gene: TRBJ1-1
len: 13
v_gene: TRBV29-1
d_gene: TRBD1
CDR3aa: CSVLAGGGTEAFF

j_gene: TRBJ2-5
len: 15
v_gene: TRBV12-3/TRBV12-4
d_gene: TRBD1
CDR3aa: CASSTRQGSRETQYF